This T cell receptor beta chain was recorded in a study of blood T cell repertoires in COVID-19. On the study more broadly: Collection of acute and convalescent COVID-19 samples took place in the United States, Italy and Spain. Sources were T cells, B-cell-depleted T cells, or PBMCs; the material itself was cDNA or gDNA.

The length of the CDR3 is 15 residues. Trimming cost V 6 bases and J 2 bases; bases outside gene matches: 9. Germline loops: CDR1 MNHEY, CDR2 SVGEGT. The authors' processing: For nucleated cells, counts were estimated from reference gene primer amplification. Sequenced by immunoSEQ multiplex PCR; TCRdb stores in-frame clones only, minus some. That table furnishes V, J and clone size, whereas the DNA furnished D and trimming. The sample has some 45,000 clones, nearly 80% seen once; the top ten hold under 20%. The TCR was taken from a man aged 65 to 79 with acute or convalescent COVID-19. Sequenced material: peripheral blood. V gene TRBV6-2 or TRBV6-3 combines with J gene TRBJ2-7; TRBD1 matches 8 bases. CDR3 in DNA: TGTGCCAGCAGCTCCAGGGGGCGCGTCCCCTACGAGCAGTACTTC. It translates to CASSSRGRVPYEQYF.